The rows below give T cell receptor beta chains drawn from one sample of a study of PD-L1 blockade in urothelial cancer. Here immunoSEQ multiplex PCR was the method, and the copy in TCRdb shows in-frame clones only, minus some. The table includes around 45,000 clones, 70% to 90% detected once. Material: PBMCs, obtained around atezolizumab (anti-PD-L1) treatment. Receptors were obtained from a man in his fifties or sixties with urothelial cancer. The CDR3 runs from the conserved cysteine through the conserved F or W. The D gene is left open where the match is weak. Clone size is stated in some rows and not others, as once, few, many or a class when expanded.

cdr3_aa: CASSPSVDRDTGELFF
cdr3_nt: TGTGCCAGCAGCCCAAGCGTGGACAGGGACACCGGGGAGCTGTTTTTT
j_call: TRBJ2-2
d_call: TRBD1
clone_size: once
v_call: TRBV11-3

cdr3_aa: CASSLDYNYGYTF
cdr3_nt: TGTGCCAGCAGCTTGGATTATAACTATGGCTACACCTTC
j_call: TRBJ1-2
d_call: NA
clone_size: NA
v_call: TRBV5-8

cdr3_aa: CASSPSGASTDTQYF
cdr3_nt: TGCGCCAGCAGCCCTAGCGGGGCTAGCACAGATACGCAGTATTTT
j_call: TRBJ2-3
d_call: TRBD2
clone_size: NA
v_call: TRBV5-1

cdr3_aa: CASSKWGQGGNQPQHF
cdr3_nt: TGTGCCAGTAGCAAGTGGGGACAGGGTGGCAATCAGCCCCAGCATTTT
j_call: TRBJ1-5
d_call: TRBD1
clone_size: few
v_call: TRBV19

cdr3_aa: CASSLVGQEYNEQFF
cdr3_nt: TGCGCCAGCAGCTTGGTGGGACAGGAATACAATGAGCAGTTCTTC
j_call: TRBJ2-1
d_call: TRBD1
clone_size: NA
v_call: TRBV5-1

cdr3_aa: CASSEEGGYGYTF
cdr3_nt: TGTGCCAGCAGCGAAGAGGGCGGCTATGGCTACACCTTC
j_call: TRBJ1-2
d_call: NA
clone_size: NA
v_call: TRBV7-2

cdr3_aa: CASSRRRGDTDTQYF
cdr3_nt: TGTGCCAGCAGCAGGCGGCGGGGGGACACAGATACGCAGTATTTT
j_call: TRBJ2-3
d_call: TRBD2
clone_size: NA
v_call: TRBV14

cdr3_aa: CASSLGGRGTDTQYF
cdr3_nt: TGTGCCAGCAGCTTGGGTGGGAGAGGGACAGATACGCAGTATTTT
j_call: TRBJ2-3
d_call: NA
clone_size: NA
v_call: TRBV5-5

cdr3_aa: CASSGGAGQPQHF
cdr3_nt: TGTGCCAGCTCAGGCGGGGCGGGTCAGCCCCAGCATTTT
j_call: TRBJ1-5
d_call: NA
clone_size: NA
v_call: TRBV18

cdr3_aa: CAISDDRAEEQYF
cdr3_nt: TGTGCCATCAGTGACGACAGGGCGGAGGAGCAGTACTTC
j_call: TRBJ2-7
d_call: TRBD1
clone_size: NA
v_call: TRBV10-3

cdr3_aa: CASSPTMTSGRVGGGELFF
cdr3_nt: TGTGCCAGCAGCCCCACCATGACTAGCGGGAGAGTAGGTGGCGGGGAGCTGTTTTTT
j_call: TRBJ2-2
d_call: TRBD2
clone_size: NA
v_call: TRBV5-4

cdr3_aa: CASSFSGGPHNEQFF
cdr3_nt: TGTGCCAGCAGCTTTAGCGGGGGCCCACACAATGAGCAGTTCTTC
j_call: TRBJ2-1
d_call: TRBD2
clone_size: NA
v_call: TRBV7-9

cdr3_aa: CASSGGGYEQYF
cdr3_nt: TGCGCCAGCAGCGGGGGGGGTTACGAGCAGTACTTC
j_call: TRBJ2-7
d_call: TRBD2
clone_size: NA
v_call: TRBV5-1

cdr3_aa: CASSPAVGGNTIYF
cdr3_nt: TGTGCCAGCAGCCCAGCGGTAGGAGGAAACACCATATATTTT
j_call: TRBJ1-3
d_call: NA
clone_size: NA
v_call: TRBV11-2

cdr3_aa: CASSMGAVSYNEQFF
cdr3_nt: TGTGCCAGTAGTATGGGGGCAGTCTCCTACAATGAGCAGTTCTTC
j_call: TRBJ2-1
d_call: NA
clone_size: NA
v_call: TRBV19

cdr3_aa: CASSLGTANEKLFF
cdr3_nt: TGTGCTAGCAGCTTGGGGACAGCTAATGAAAAACTGTTTTTT
j_call: TRBJ1-4
d_call: TRBD1
clone_size: few
v_call: TRBV7-7

cdr3_aa: CAWTSGFTDTQYF
cdr3_nt: TGTGCCTGGACTAGCGGTTTCACAGATACGCAGTATTTT
j_call: TRBJ2-3
d_call: TRBD2
clone_size: NA
v_call: TRBV30

cdr3_aa: CASSPQQGINSPLHF
cdr3_nt: TGTGCCAGCAGCCCGCAACAGGGGATCAATTCACCCCTCCACTTT
j_call: TRBJ1-6
d_call: TRBD1
clone_size: NA
v_call: TRBV7-8

cdr3_aa: CASRFREAEKLFF
cdr3_nt: TGTGCCAGCAGATTCCGGGAGGCCGAAAAACTGTTTTTT
j_call: TRBJ1-4
d_call: NA
clone_size: few
v_call: TRBV28

cdr3_aa: CASSYLGIGEKLFF
cdr3_nt: TGTGCCAGCAGTTACTTGGGCATTGGGGAAAAACTGTTTTTT
j_call: TRBJ1-4
d_call: NA
clone_size: NA
v_call: TRBV6-6

cdr3_aa: CSARENVDTGELFF
cdr3_nt: TGCAGCGCACGGGAAAACGTGGACACCGGGGAGCTGTTTTTT
j_call: TRBJ2-2
d_call: NA
clone_size: NA
v_call: TRBV29-1

cdr3_aa: CASSIDPAGGPSNEQFF
cdr3_nt: TGTGCCAGTAGTATAGATCCAGCGGGGGGGCCGTCCAATGAGCAGTTCTTC
j_call: TRBJ2-1
d_call: TRBD2
clone_size: NA
v_call: TRBV19

cdr3_aa: CASSSENPGLAEGGETQYF
cdr3_nt: TGTGCCAGCAGCTCCGAGAATCCGGGACTAGCGGAAGGAGGAGAGACCCAGTACTTC
j_call: TRBJ2-5
d_call: TRBD2
clone_size: once
v_call: TRBV7-8

cdr3_aa: CASSPAGGTGSEQYF
cdr3_nt: TGCGCCAGCAGCCCCGCCGGGGGGACAGGTAGCGAGCAGTACTTC
j_call: TRBJ2-7
d_call: NA
clone_size: NA
v_call: TRBV5-1

cdr3_aa: CASSRTSGPTDTQYF
cdr3_nt: TGTGCCAGCAGCCGGACTAGCGGGCCCACAGATACGCAGTATTTT
j_call: TRBJ2-3
d_call: TRBD2
clone_size: NA
v_call: TRBV7-2

cdr3_aa: CASSAGVGNTIYF
cdr3_nt: TGTGCCAGCAGCGCAGGGGTTGGAAACACCATATATTTT
j_call: TRBJ1-3
d_call: NA
clone_size: NA
v_call: TRBV7-9

cdr3_aa: CASRLRTGGFSPLHF
cdr3_nt: TGTGCCAGCAGGCTGAGGACAGGGGGTTTTTCACCCCTCCACTTT
j_call: TRBJ1-6
d_call: TRBD1
clone_size: NA
v_call: TRBV6-1

cdr3_aa: CASSFEGRDRRYGYTF
cdr3_nt: TGCGCCAGCAGCTTTGAAGGGAGGGACAGGCGCTATGGCTACACCTTC
j_call: TRBJ1-2
d_call: TRBD1
clone_size: NA
v_call: TRBV5-1

cdr3_aa: CASSQKLAGGGETQYF
cdr3_nt: TGCGCCAGCAGCCAAAAGCTAGCGGGGGGAGGAGAGACCCAGTACTTC
j_call: TRBJ2-5
d_call: TRBD2
clone_size: NA
v_call: TRBV4-1

cdr3_aa: CASSPPQGRETQYF
cdr3_nt: TGTGCCAGCAGCCCGCCGCAGGGGCGAGAGACCCAGTACTTC
j_call: TRBJ2-5
d_call: NA
clone_size: NA
v_call: TRBV5-5

cdr3_aa: CASSSLGRNNQPQHF
cdr3_nt: TGTGCCAGCAGTTCTCTCGGCAGGAACAATCAGCCCCAGCATTTT
j_call: TRBJ1-5
d_call: NA
clone_size: few
v_call: TRBV7-2

cdr3_aa: CAGRREAPETQYF
cdr3_nt: TGTGCCGGAAGGAGGGAGGCGCCAGAGACCCAGTACTTC
j_call: TRBJ2-5
d_call: NA
clone_size: once
v_call: TRBV6-6

cdr3_aa: CASSRTDIGLSYNEQFF
cdr3_nt: TGTGCCAGCAGTCGGACTGATATCGGCCTCTCCTACAATGAGCAGTTCTTC
j_call: TRBJ2-1
d_call: NA
clone_size: once
v_call: TRBV7-8

cdr3_aa: CASSYSSQGVYGYTF
cdr3_nt: TGTGCCAGCAGTTACTCCTCGCAAGGGGTCTATGGCTACACCTTC
j_call: TRBJ1-2
d_call: NA
clone_size: NA
v_call: TRBV6-5

cdr3_aa: CASSLIAGPDTGELFF
cdr3_nt: TGTGCCAGCAGCCTGATTGCGGGGCCGGACACCGGGGAGCTGTTTTTT
j_call: TRBJ2-2
d_call: NA
clone_size: NA
v_call: TRBV7-6

cdr3_aa: CASGGGVGYGYTF
cdr3_nt: TGTGCCAGCGGCGGGGGGGTGGGCTATGGCTACACCTTC
j_call: TRBJ1-2
d_call: NA
clone_size: NA
v_call: TRBV27

cdr3_aa: CASSPPVRTAYEQYF
cdr3_nt: TGTGCCAGCTCACCACCGGTCAGGACAGCCTACGAGCAGTACTTC
j_call: TRBJ2-7
d_call: NA
clone_size: NA
v_call: TRBV18

cdr3_aa: CASSERQPYNSPLHF
cdr3_nt: TGTGCCAGCAGTGAAAGACAGCCCTATAATTCACCCCTCCACTTT
j_call: TRBJ1-6
d_call: NA
clone_size: NA
v_call: TRBV6-1

cdr3_aa: CASSETSRQGGPGELFF
cdr3_nt: TGTGCCAGCAGCGAAACAAGCCGACAGGGAGGCCCCGGGGAGCTGTTTTTT
j_call: TRBJ2-2
d_call: NA
clone_size: many
v_call: TRBV5-5

cdr3_aa: CASSLLTGVDQPQHF
cdr3_nt: TGTGCCAGCTCGCTACTTACAGGGGTCGATCAGCCCCAGCATTTT
j_call: TRBJ1-5
d_call: TRBD1
clone_size: NA
v_call: TRBV18

cdr3_aa: CASSGFEGASTDTQYF
cdr3_nt: TGTGCCAGCAGTGGGTTCGAAGGGGCTAGCACAGATACGCAGTATTTT
j_call: TRBJ2-3
d_call: NA
clone_size: NA
v_call: TRBV25-1

cdr3_aa: CASSPGTSSSTDTQYF
cdr3_nt: TGCGCCAGCAGCCCGGGGACTAGCAGCAGCACAGATACGCAGTATTTT
j_call: TRBJ2-3
d_call: TRBD2
clone_size: NA
v_call: TRBV5-1

cdr3_aa: CASSLGTGDQPQHF
cdr3_nt: TGTGCCAGCAGCTTAGGGACAGGGGATCAGCCCCAGCATTTT
j_call: TRBJ1-5
d_call: TRBD1
clone_size: NA
v_call: TRBV7-6

cdr3_aa: CASRPSAGEQFF
cdr3_nt: TGTGCCAGCAGACCTTCAGCGGGTGAGCAGTTCTTC
j_call: TRBJ2-1
d_call: NA
clone_size: NA
v_call: TRBV9

cdr3_aa: CASQGLGGYTF
cdr3_nt: TGCGCCAGCCAGGGGCTCGGGGGCTACACCTTC
j_call: TRBJ1-2
d_call: NA
clone_size: once
v_call: TRBV10-1

cdr3_aa: CASSLPGGDTQYF
cdr3_nt: TGTGCCAGCAGCCTCCCCGGCGGAGATACGCAGTATTTT
j_call: TRBJ2-3
d_call: NA
clone_size: NA
v_call: TRBV11-3

cdr3_aa: CASSSGGSGNTIYF
cdr3_nt: TGTGCCAGCAGCTCGGGGGGATCGGGAAACACCATATATTTT
j_call: TRBJ1-3
d_call: NA
clone_size: NA
v_call: TRBV7-2